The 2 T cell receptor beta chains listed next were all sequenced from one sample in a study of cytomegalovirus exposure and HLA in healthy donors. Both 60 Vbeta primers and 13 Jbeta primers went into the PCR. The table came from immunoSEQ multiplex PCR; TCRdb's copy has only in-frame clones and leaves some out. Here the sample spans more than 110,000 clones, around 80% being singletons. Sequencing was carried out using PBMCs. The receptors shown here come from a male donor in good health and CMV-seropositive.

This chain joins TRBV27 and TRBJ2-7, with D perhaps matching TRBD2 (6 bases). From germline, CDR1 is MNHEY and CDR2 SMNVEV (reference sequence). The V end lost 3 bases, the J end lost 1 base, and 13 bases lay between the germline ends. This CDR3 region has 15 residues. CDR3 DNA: TGTGCCAGCAGTTTTAGAGGAGGGCTATCCTACGAGCAGTACTTC. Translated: CASSFRGGLSYEQYF.

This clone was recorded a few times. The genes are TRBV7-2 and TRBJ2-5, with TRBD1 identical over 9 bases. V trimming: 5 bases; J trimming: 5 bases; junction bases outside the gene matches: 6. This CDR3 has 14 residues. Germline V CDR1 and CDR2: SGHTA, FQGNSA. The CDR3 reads CASSLIQGAETQYF. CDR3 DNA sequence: TGTGCCAGCAGCCTCATACAGGGGGCGGAGACCCAGTACTTC. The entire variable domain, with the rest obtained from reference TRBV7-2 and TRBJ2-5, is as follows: GAGVSQSPSNKVTEKGKDVELRCDPISGHTALYWYRQSLGQGLEFLIYFQGNSAPDKSGLPSDRFSAERTGGSVSTLTIQRTQQEDSAVYLCASSLIQGAETQYFGPGTRLLVL.